This TCR beta chain was sequenced in a study of cytomegalovirus exposure and HLA in healthy donors. On the study more broadly: There were about 86 million unique TCRs (from HLA-typed donors) in an early data release.

Germline V lookup: CDR1 SGHNT, CDR2 YYREEE (reference sequence). The CDR3 totals 16 residues. The V and J ends lost 4 bases and 3 bases respectively, with 20 bases between them. Primers: 60 Vbeta forward and 13 Jbeta reverse. Generated by immunoSEQ multiplex PCR, the TCRdb table keeps only in-frame clones and is missing some. This sample has about 100,000 clones; more than 70% occur once, and the top ten carry around 3.8%. A remark on this clone: Antigen unknown.

Study results and limitations: Several of the most significant clusters appeared linked to common viral pathogens, based on a later analysis. The classifier reportedly diagnosed cytomegalovirus status with high sensitivity and specificity.

The sequence was collected from a middle-aged woman in good health and CMV-seronegative. The source material was PBMCs. The chain combines TRBV5-4 with TRBJ2-7; maybe TRBD2 (7 bases). CDR3 DNA sequence: TGTGCCAGCAGCCTCAGGGGAAGCGGGGAGCTCTACGAGCAGTACTTC. Translating gives CASSLRGSGELYEQYF.